These 25 T cell receptor beta chains were all obtained from the same sample, sequenced in a study of blood T cell repertoires in COVID-19 (TCRdb year 2020). The receptor library was made with the immunoSEQ multiplex PCR assay. TCRdb took this table from immuneACCESS and kept in-frame rearrangements with V and J called. Such tables lack part of the clones; where checked against another copy, unresolved V genes explain under half of the gap, and the rest is unexplained. Across this sample there are some 100,000 clones, with 91% seen only once. Of the sample, 17% is held by the ten largest clones. Sequencing used peripheral blood. These TCRs come from a man aged 50 or older with acute or convalescent COVID-19.

The genes are TRBV7-9 and TRBJ2-5; 8 bases agree with TRBD2. Germline V CDR1 and CDR2: SEHNR, FQNEAQ (reference sequence). The CDR3 sequence is 17 residues long. Trimming took 0 bases from V and 2 from J; bases not matched to a gene: 8. Here the CDR3 reads CASSLALGSGAQETQYF. Here the CDR3 DNA reads TGTGCCAGCAGCTTAGCGCTGGGTAGCGGGGCACAAGAGACCCAGTACTTC.

The count of this clone is one. The rearrangement links TRBV6-5 to TRBJ1-1; 11 bases agree with TRBD1. The germline V gene has CDR1 MNHEY and CDR2 SVGAGI. V was clipped by 6 bases and J by 5 bases; unmatched bases: 5. The CDR3 runs to 14 residues. The CDR3 protein is CASSRGQGGTEAFF. CDR3 DNA: TGTGCCAGCAGCAGGGGACAGGGGGGGACTGAAGCTTTCTTT.

J is TRBJ1-5 and V is TRBV6-2 or TRBV6-3; 9 bases align to TRBD1. The V gene's germline CDR1 is MNHEY and CDR2 SVGEGT. The ends lost 4 bases at V and 4 bases at J; junction bases unmatched: 5. This CDR3 is built from 15 residues. The CDR3 DNA sequence: TGTGCCAGCAGTTTCCGGGACAGGGCGAATCAGCCCCAGCATTTT. Its translation is CASSFRDRANQPQHF.

V usage is TRBV10-3 and J usage is TRBJ1-6; 7 nucleotides line up with TRBD1. CDR1 is ENHRY and CDR2 is SYGVKD in the germline V gene. Trimming took 10 bases from V and 7 from J; bases not matched to a gene: 7. This CDR3 comprises 13 residues. The CDR3 region is CASRTGENSPLHF. In nucleotides, the CDR3 is TGTGCCAGCCGGACAGGAGAAAATTCACCCCTCCACTTT.

The CDR3 protein is CASSLGTASNTEAFF. CDR3 bases: TGTGCCAGCAGCTTGGGGACAGCATCGAACACTGAAGCTTTCTTT. The rearrangement uses TRBV5-6 and TRBJ1-1, with D perhaps TRBD1 (6 bases). Deletions cut 0 bases from V and 1 base from J, with 10 bases between. In germline, CDR1 is SGHDT, CDR2 YYEEEE. CDR3 length: 15 residues.

This clone has just a few counts. This chain links TRBV5-4 with TRBJ1-2; no clear D. Germline-derived CDR1 and CDR2 are SGHNT and YYREEE (reference sequence). Trimming removed 0 bases from V and 5 bases from J, with 8 bases in between. This CDR3 is 13 amino acids long. The CDR3 coding sequence is TGTGCCAGCAGCTTGGATCAGAAATATGGCTACACCTTC. It is translated as CASSLDQKYGYTF.

This chain uses TRBV3-1 (or the pseudogene TRBV3-2) with TRBJ1-1; 8 bases agree with TRBD1. After removal of 2 bases from V and 2 bases from J, the junction contained 7 bases not matched to a gene. This CDR3 has 16 amino acids. Germline assignment: CDR1 LGHDT and CDR2 YNNKEL (reference sequence). The CDR3, as DNA: TGTGCCAGCAGCCAACCAGGGACAGGACGCAACACTGAAGCTTTCTTT. Its protein is CASSQPGTGRNTEAFF.

Here the CDR3 DNA reads TGTGCCAGCAGTCCCGCTCGGAGAGATGGCTACACCTTC. It encodes CASSPARRDGYTF. The gene calls are TRBV28 and TRBJ1-2; D gene ambiguous. Trimming removed 5 bases from V and 6 bases from J, with 13 bases in between. From germline, CDR1 is MDHEN and CDR2 SYDVKM. The CDR3 is 13 residues long.

This clone has a single count. The chain is built from TRBV28 and TRBJ2-3, with 9 nucleotides matching TRBD2. The CDR3 is made up of 14 amino acids. Looked up from germline, CDR1 is MDHEN and CDR2 is SYDVKM. The V gene end was trimmed by 6 bases and the J gene end by 5 bases; junction bases not matched to a gene: 6. This CDR3 is CASRRGGEGDTQYF. Written as DNA, the CDR3 is TGTGCCAGCAGACGCGGGGGGGAGGGAGATACGCAGTATTTT.

The chain combines TRBV5-1 with TRBJ1-4; 8 bases are a match to TRBD1. The CDR3 consists of 14 residues. Germline V CDR1 and CDR2: SGHRS, YFSETQ. Unmatched junction bases numbered 7, after V lost 4 bases and J lost 8 bases. CDR3 nucleotides: TGCGCCAGCAGCCTTCCAGGGGGCAACGAAAAACTGTTTTTT. Translated, it gives CASSLPGGNEKLFF.

The rearrangement uses TRBV27 and TRBJ2-7; 7 nucleotides agree with TRBD1. The CDR3 has 13 amino acids. The ends lost 10 bases at V and 2 bases at J; junction bases unmatched: 8. Germline CDR1 and CDR2: MNHEY and SMNVEV (reference sequence). The CDR3 is CATRSTGTYEQYF. The CDR3 nucleotides are TGTGCCACCCGATCGACAGGGACCTACGAGCAGTACTTC.

The CDR3 loop reads CAISVTGISGGIETQYF. The CDR3 nucleotides read TGTGCCATCAGTGTAACGGGGATAAGCGGGGGGATCGAGACCCAGTACTTC. The V call is TRBV10-3, the J call TRBJ2-5, with 9 positions matching TRBD2. Germline V gene sequence: CDR1 ENHRY, CDR2 SYGVKD. The trim removed 4 bases at V and 5 bases at J, leaving 14 bases unmatched. There are 17 residues in the CDR3.

The chain couples TRBV4-3 to TRBJ1-6, with TRBD1 as a possible D gene (6 bases). The ends were cut back, 0 bases at V and 7 bases at J, with 19 bases in the middle. Germline V CDR1 and CDR2: LGHNA, YSLEER. The CDR3 extends over 18 amino acids. The CDR3 DNA is TGCGCCAGCAGCCAAGATCTAGCCGGGACACTGAACAATTCACCCCTCCACTTT. The encoded protein is CASSQDLAGTLNNSPLHF.

The V call is TRBV30, the J call TRBJ1-4; perhaps TRBD1 as D (6 bases). V was cut by 4 bases and J by 5 bases, with 14 bases left in between. The CDR3 spans 14 residues. Per germline, CDR1 GTSNPN and CDR2 SVGIG (reference sequence). CDR3 protein: CAWTEGQMNEKLFF. The CDR3 coding sequence is TGTGCCTGGACTGAAGGACAGATGAATGAAAAACTGTTTTTT.

The chain couples TRBV28 to TRBJ1-4; tentative D call: TRBD1 (5 bases). The CDR3 length is 17 residues. CDR1 and CDR2 from the germline V gene are MDHEN and SYDVKM. V lost 5 bases to trimming and J lost 5 bases, with 21 bases between them. CDR3 protein: CASSGGASQPLNEKLFF. The DNA for the CDR3 is TGTGCCAGCAGTGGCGGGGCGAGTCAGCCCTTAAATGAAAAACTGTTTTTT.

This clone was seen only once. The chain has TRBV4-3 and TRBJ1-4, with D perhaps matching TRBD1 (6 bases). Germline loops: CDR1 LGHNA, CDR2 YSLEER. The CDR3 is 17 residues long. V was shortened by 0 bases and J by 7 bases, with 18 bases between the two germline ends. CDR3 sequence (DNA): TGCGCCAGCAGCCAAGAGATCTCACAGGGCTGGGGTGAAAAACTGTTTTTT. Protein: CASSQEISQGWGEKLFF.

The V and J genes are TRBV30 and TRBJ2-7; D might be TRBD2 (7 bases). Germline V gene data show CDR1 as GTSNPN and CDR2 as SVGIG (reference sequence). Trimming pared 1 base from V and 6 bases from J, leaving 10 bases between. The CDR3 extends over 12 amino acids. The CDR3 here is CAWSEAGAEQYF. As DNA, the CDR3 is TGTGCCTGGAGTGAGGCGGGGGCCGAGCAGTACTTC.

The chain combines TRBV4-2 with TRBJ2-1; TRBD1 matches at 9 bases. V lost 4 bases to trimming and J lost 9 bases; unmatched junction nucleotides: 10. This CDR3 has 15 amino acids. CDR1 LGHNA and CDR2 YNFKEQ come from the germline V gene. CDR3 sequence (DNA): TGTGCCAGCAGCCGTTTGGGGGACAGGGAGGGTGAGCAGTTCTTC. The encoded protein is CASSRLGDREGEQFF.

CDR3 loop: CASSLAPTGQLPMGTQYF. The CDR3 DNA follows: TGCGCCAGCAGCTTGGCCCCGACAGGGCAATTACCGATGGGTACGCAGTATTTT. The chain is built from TRBV5-1 and TRBJ2-3, with 7 bases identical to TRBD1. This CDR3 region has 18 residues. V shed 0 bases and J 8 bases; nucleotides not matched to a gene: 18. CDR1 SGHRS and CDR2 YFSETQ come from the germline V gene.

J is TRBJ1-1 and V is TRBV9, with D tentatively TRBD1 (6 bases). The V end was cut by 3 bases, the J end by 7 bases, with 13 bases between. This CDR3 region has 13 residues. Germline V gives CDR1 SGDLS, CDR2 YYNGEE. CDR3: CASSARQEGEAFF. For the CDR3, the DNA is TGTGCCAGCAGCGCCCGACAGGAAGGTGAAGCTTTCTTT.

This chain uses TRBV6-2 or TRBV6-3 with TRBJ2-7; TRBD1 aligns across 9 bases. The trim removed 6 bases at V and 5 bases at J, leaving 11 bases unmatched. Germline-derived CDR1 and CDR2 are MNHEY and SVGEGT. The CDR3 contains 15 residues. The CDR3 DNA follows: TGTGCCAGCAGATACCGGGACAGGGATAGCCACGAGCAGTACTTC. It encodes CASRYRDRDSHEQYF.

This chain links TRBV28 with TRBJ1-6, with TRBD1 matching 11 bases. This CDR3 is 14 amino acids long. Trimming took 6 bases from V and 9 from J; bases not matched to a gene: 4. CDR1 MDHEN and CDR2 SYDVKM come from the germline V gene. CDR3 sequence: CASRPGTGGSPLHF. The CDR3 DNA sequence: TGTGCCAGCAGACCCGGGACAGGGGGTTCACCCCTCCACTTT.

The chain uses TRBV10-2 and TRBJ1-1; a weak D match, TRBD1 (6 bases). CDR1 WSHSY and CDR2 SAAADI come from the germline V gene. The CDR3 has 12 amino acids. V was cut by 5 bases and J by 6 bases, with 10 bases left in between. CDR3 DNA sequence: TGCGCCAGCAGTACAGGGTCCCCTGAAGCTTTCTTT. It yields the protein CASSTGSPEAFF.

V is TRBV6-2 or TRBV6-3 and J is TRBJ2-3; tentative D call: TRBD2 (6 bases). Between the trimmed V and J ends, which lost 5 bases and 6 bases, there was a span of 12 bases. CDR3 length: 13 amino acids. CDR1 and CDR2 (germline): MNHEY, SVGEGT. The chain's CDR3 is CASSNPRGDTQYF. The DNA for the CDR3 is TGTGCCAGCAGTAACCCCCGGGGGGATACGCAGTATTTT.

The chain employs TRBV12-3 or TRBV12-4 and TRBJ1-1; possible D gene TRBD1, 5 bases. This CDR3 comprises 12 residues. The V gene lost 6 bases and the J gene lost 4 bases, with 9 bases spanning the gap. The CDR3 bases are TGTGCCAGCAGATCAAGGGGCACTGAAGCTTTCTTT. Its protein product is CASRSRGTEAFF.